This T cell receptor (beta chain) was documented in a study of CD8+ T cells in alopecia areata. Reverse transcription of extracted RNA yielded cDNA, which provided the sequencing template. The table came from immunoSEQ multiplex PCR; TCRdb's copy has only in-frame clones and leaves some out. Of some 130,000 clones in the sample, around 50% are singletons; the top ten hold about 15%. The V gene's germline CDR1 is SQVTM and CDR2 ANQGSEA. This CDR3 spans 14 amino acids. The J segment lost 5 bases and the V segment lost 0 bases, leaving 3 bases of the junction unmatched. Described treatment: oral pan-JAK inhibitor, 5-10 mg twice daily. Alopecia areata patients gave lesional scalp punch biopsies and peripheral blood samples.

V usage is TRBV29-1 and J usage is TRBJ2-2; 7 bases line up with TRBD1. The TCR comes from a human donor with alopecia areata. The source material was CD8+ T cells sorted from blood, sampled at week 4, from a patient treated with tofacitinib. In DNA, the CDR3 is TGCAGCGTTGAAGAAGGGGGACAGACCGGGGAGCTGTTTTTT. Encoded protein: CSVEEGGQTGELFF.